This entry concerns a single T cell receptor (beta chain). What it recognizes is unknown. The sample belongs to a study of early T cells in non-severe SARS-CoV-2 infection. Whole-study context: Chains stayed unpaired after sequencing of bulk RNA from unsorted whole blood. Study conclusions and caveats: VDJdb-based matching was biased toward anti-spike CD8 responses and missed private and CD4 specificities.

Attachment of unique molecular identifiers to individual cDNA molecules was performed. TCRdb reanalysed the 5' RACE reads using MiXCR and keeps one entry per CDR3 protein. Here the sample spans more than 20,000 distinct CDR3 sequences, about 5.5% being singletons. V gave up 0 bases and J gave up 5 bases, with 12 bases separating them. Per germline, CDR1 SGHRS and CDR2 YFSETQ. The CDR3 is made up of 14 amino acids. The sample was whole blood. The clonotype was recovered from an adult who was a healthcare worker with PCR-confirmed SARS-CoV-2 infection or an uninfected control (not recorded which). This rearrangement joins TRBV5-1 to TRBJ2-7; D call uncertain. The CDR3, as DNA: TGCGCCAGCAGCTTGGTGGTGGATGTAAACGAGCAGTACTTC. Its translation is CASSLVVDVNEQYF.